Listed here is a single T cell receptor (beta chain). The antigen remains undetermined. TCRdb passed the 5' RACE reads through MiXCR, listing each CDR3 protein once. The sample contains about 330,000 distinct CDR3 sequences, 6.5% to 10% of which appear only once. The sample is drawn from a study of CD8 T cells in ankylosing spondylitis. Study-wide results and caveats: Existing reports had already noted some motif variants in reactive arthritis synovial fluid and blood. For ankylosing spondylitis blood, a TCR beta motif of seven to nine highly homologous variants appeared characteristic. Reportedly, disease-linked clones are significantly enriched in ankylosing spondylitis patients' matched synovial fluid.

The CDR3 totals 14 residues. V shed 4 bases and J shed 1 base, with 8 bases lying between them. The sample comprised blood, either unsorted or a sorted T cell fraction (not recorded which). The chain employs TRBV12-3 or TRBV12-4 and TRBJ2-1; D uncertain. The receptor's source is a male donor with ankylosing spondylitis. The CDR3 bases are TGTGCCAGCAGTTGGCGCACGTCCTACAATGAGCAGTTCTTC. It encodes CASSWRTSYNEQFF.